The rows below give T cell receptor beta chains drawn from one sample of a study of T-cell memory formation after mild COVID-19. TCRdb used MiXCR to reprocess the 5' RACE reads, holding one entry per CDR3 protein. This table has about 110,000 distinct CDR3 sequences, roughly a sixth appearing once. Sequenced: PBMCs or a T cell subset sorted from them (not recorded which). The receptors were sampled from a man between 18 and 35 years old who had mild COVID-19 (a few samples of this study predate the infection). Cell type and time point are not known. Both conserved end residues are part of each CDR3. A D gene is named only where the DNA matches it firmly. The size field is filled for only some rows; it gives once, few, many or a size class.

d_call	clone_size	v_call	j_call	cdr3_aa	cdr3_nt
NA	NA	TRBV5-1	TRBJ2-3	CASSSQGTSTDTQYF	TGCGCCAGCAGTTCTCAGGGTACTAGCACAGATACGCAGTATTTT
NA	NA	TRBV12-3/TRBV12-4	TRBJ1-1	CASSWAKAEAFF	TGTGCCAGCAGTTGGGCCAAGGCTGAAGCTTTCTTT
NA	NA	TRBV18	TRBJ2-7	CASSLSEPYEQYF	TGTGCCAGCTCACTCTCGGAGCCCTACGAGCAGTACTTC
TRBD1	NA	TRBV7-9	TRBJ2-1	CASSWSTGGNEQFF	TGTGCCAGCAGCTGGAGTACAGGGGGCAATGAGCAGTTCTTC
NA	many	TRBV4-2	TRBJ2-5	CASSQGRGAPQETQYF	TGTGCCAGCAGCCAAGGCCGTGGGGCCCCACAAGAGACCCAGTACTTC
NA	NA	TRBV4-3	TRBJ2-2	CASSQIGPSGTGELFF	TGCGCCAGCAGCCAAATAGGGCCCAGCGGAACCGGGGAGCTGTTTTTT
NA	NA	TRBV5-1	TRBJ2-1	CASSPSNNEQFF	TGCGCCAGCAGCCCCTCAAACAATGAGCAGTTCTTC
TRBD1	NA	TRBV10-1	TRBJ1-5	CASMRQGGQPQHF	TGCGCCAGCATGAGACAGGGGGGTCAGCCCCAGCATTTT
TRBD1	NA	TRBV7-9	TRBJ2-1	CASSLQGAGEQFF	TGTGCCAGCAGCTTACAGGGGGCCGGTGAGCAGTTCTTC
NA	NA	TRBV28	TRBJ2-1	CASSGSGAGSIEQFF	TGTGCCAGCAGCGGTTCGGGGGCTGGGTCCATTGAGCAGTTCTTC
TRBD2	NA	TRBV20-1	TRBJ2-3	CSARDLRGADIVTDTQYF	TGCAGTGCTAGAGATCTGCGGGGGGCAGATATCGTCACAGATACGCAGTATTTT
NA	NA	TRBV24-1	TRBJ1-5	CATSDFGQPQHF	TGTGCCACCAGTGATTTCGGTCAGCCCCAGCATTTT
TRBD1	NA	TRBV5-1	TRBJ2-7	CASSLVGTGKTGQYF	TGCGCCAGCAGCTTGGTGGGGACAGGGAAAACGGGGCAGTACTTC
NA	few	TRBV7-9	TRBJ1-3	CASRKGASGNTIYF	TGTGCCAGCAGAAAAGGGGCCTCTGGAAACACCATATATTTT